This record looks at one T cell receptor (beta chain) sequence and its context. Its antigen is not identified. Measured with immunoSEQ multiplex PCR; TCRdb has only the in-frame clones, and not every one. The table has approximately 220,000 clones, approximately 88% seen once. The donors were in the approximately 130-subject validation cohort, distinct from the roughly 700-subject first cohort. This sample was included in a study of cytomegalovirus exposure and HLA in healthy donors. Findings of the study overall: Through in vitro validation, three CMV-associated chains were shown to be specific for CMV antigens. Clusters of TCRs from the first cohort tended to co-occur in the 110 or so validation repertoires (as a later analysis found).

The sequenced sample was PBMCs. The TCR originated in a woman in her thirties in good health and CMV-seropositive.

Here the CDR3 DNA reads TGTGCCAGCAGCTTAGCAGGGGGAACCTATGGCTACACCTTC. Its translation is CASSLAGGTYGYTF. This chain uses TRBV7-2 with TRBJ1-2; D may be TRBD1 (6 bases). V lost 0 bases and J lost 4, with 9 bases in between. CDR3 length: 14 amino acids. Germline CDR1 reads SGHTA; CDR2 reads FQGNSA.